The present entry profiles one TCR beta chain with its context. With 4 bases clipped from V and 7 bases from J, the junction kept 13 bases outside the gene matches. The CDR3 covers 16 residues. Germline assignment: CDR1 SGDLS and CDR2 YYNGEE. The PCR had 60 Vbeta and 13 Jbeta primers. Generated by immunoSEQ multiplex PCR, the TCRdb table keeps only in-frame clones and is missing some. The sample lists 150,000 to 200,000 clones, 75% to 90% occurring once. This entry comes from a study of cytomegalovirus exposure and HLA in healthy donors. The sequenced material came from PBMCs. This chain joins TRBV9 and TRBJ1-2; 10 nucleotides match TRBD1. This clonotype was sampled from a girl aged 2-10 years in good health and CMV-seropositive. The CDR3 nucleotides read TGTGCCAGCAGCACCTCCCGATGGACAGGGGGAATTGGCTACACCTTC. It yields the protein CASSTSRWTGGIGYTF.